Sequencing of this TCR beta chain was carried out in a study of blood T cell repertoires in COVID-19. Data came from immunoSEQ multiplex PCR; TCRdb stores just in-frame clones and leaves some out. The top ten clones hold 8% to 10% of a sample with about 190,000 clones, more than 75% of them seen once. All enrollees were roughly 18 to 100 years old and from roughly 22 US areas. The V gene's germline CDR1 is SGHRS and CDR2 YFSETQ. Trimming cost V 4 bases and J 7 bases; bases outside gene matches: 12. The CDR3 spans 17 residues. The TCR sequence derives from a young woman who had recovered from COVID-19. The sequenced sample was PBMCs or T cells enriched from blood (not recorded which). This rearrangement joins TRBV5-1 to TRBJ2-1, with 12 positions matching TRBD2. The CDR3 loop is CASSPAASGRARNEQFF. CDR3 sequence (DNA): TGCGCCAGCAGCCCGGCGGCTAGCGGGAGGGCCCGGAATGAGCAGTTCTTC.